A single sample is the source of the 3 T cell receptor beta chains below, sequenced in a study of T cell repertoires in cytomegalovirus infection. Using its own MiXCR run on the reads, TCRdb lists one record per CDR3 protein. The sample has more than 150,000 distinct CDR3 sequences, approximately 19% seen once. Material for sequencing was PBMCs. Receptor source: a human donor in good health (CMV status not recorded). Some clones in this sample may be carry-over from other donors' samples.

This clonotype came up once. Compared with germline, one end of the junction differs, possibly owing to a read error. The chain couples TRBV7-6 to TRBJ2-5; D is perhaps TRBD2 (6 bases). Germline values: CDR1 SGHVS, CDR2 FNYEAQ. The length of the CDR3 is 15 residues. This chain's CDR3 is CVSSPPPGGRETQYF. CDR3 DNA sequence: TGTGTCAGCAGCCCCCCCCCCGGGGGAAGAGAGACCCAGTACTTC.

This clonotype was counted a few times. The chain has TRBV7-9 and TRBJ1-1; D remains ambiguous. The germline CDR1 and CDR2 sequences are SEHNR and FQNEAQ (reference sequence). The CDR3 is 13 residues long. Trimming stripped 5 bases from V and 7 bases from J, with 14 bases between. DNA for the CDR3: TGTGCCAGCAGCCCCATGCCCAGCATTGAAGCTTTCTTT. This sequence encodes CASSPMPSIEAFF.

There are many counts of this clonotype. This chain connects TRBV7-8 to TRBJ2-6, with 8 nucleotides matching TRBD1. Germline V CDR1 and CDR2: SGHVS, FQNEAQ. V lost 6 bases to trimming and J lost 3 bases; unmatched junction nucleotides: 13. The CDR3 spans 18 residues. In DNA form, the CDR3 reads TGTGCCAGCAGACGAAACCCCCCAGGGGGCGTTGGGGCCAACGTCCTGACTTTC. This gives the protein CASRRNPPGGVGANVLTF.